The rows below give T cell receptor beta chains drawn from one sample of a study of Ad26.COV2.S vaccination and SARS-CoV-2 variants. Clones were sequenced by immunoSEQ multiplex PCR, and TCRdb holds only the in-frame ones, with some missing. The sample yields under 550,000 clones, 90% seen once. The specimen was peripheral blood, collected in a trial of Ad26.COV2.S vaccine versus placebo. The receptors originated from a person aged 18 to 59 who received the Ad26.COV2.S COVID-19 vaccine or a placebo. Each CDR3 is given with its conserved first and last residue. Each record gives: J gene, clone size, V gene, D gene, CDR3 protein, CDR3 DNA. The D gene is left open where the match is weak. Clone size is stated in some rows and not others, as once, few, many or a class when expanded.

TRBJ2-2 | . | TRBV6-5 | . | CASSGAGELFF | TGTGCCAGCAGCGGGGCCGGGGAGCTGTTTTTT
TRBJ1-1 | . | TRBV7-2 | . | CASSSNPGATEAFF | TGTGCCAGCAGCTCAAACCCAGGGGCCACTGAAGCTTTCTTT
TRBJ2-5 | . | TRBV6-5 | TRBD2 | CASRKGLTQETQYF | TGTGCCAGCAGGAAGGGACTAACTCAAGAGACCCAGTACTTC
TRBJ2-7 | . | TRBV28 | TRBD1 | CASRKTGGSSYEQYF | TGTGCCAGCAGGAAAACAGGGGGAAGCTCCTACGAGCAGTACTTC
TRBJ1-5 | . | TRBV12-3/TRBV12-4 | . | CASSRESNQPQHF | TGTGCCAGCAGTCGGGAGAGCAATCAGCCCCAGCATTTT
TRBJ1-3 | few | TRBV7-2 | TRBD1 | CASSTQQGAGNTIYF | TGTGCCAGCAGCACCCAACAGGGGGCTGGAAACACCATATATTTT
TRBJ2-6 | . | TRBV7-2 | . | CASSLFSRATGANVLTF | TGTGCCAGCAGCTTATTTTCCAGGGCCACTGGGGCCAACGTCCTGACTTTC
TRBJ2-6 | . | TRBV7-6 | TRBD2 | CASSPGLAGGGSGANVLTF | TGTGCCAGCAGCCCGGGACTAGCGGGAGGGGGGTCTGGGGCCAACGTCCTGACTTTC
TRBJ2-2 | . | TRBV4-1 | . | CASSQVQGGDGELFF | TGCGCCAGCAGCCAAGTGCAGGGGGGGGACGGGGAGCTGTTTTTT
TRBJ1-2 | . | TRBV6-5 | . | CASSRTGDYGYTF | TGTGCCAGCAGTCGGACGGGAGACTATGGCTACACCTTC
TRBJ2-1 | . | TRBV6-5 | . | CASRPTSGPYNEQFF | TGTGCCAGCAGACCCACGAGCGGACCCTACAATGAGCAGTTCTTC